Following are 5 T cell receptor beta chains from one sample sequenced in a study of T cell changes during pregnancy in multiple sclerosis. Data came from immunoSEQ multiplex PCR; TCRdb stores just in-frame clones and leaves some out. The sample has around 84,000 clones; nearly 95% are singletons. Sequencing used peripheral blood, obtained in the second trimester of pregnancy. Receptors were obtained from a female donor in good health, enrolled as a control in a pregnancy study.

The V call is TRBV2, the J call TRBJ1-4; possibly TRBD1 for D (6 bases). Germline CDR1 SNHLY, CDR2 FYNNEI. This CDR3 region has 16 residues. Trimming pared 2 bases from V and 6 bases from J, leaving 16 bases between. CDR3 region: CASSEQIRGAYEKLFF. CDR3 coding DNA: TGTGCCAGCAGTGAACAAATCAGGGGCGCCTATGAAAAACTGTTTTTT.

The chain couples TRBV7-2 to TRBJ2-5; 7 nucleotides match TRBD2. Germline CDR1 and CDR2: SGHTA and FQGNSA. J gave up 5 bases and V 5 bases, and 11 bases lay outside the gene matches. The CDR3 length is 15 residues. Here the CDR3 DNA reads TGTGCCAGCAGCCCCCCGGGACTACTTACTGAGACCCAGTACTTC. Encoded protein: CASSPPGLLTETQYF.

The chain is built from TRBV2 and TRBJ2-7; 7 bases fit TRBD2. CDR3 size: 13 residues. Germline trimming cut 7 bases from V and 6 bases from J; bases unmatched to any gene: 9. CDR1 is SNHLY and CDR2 is FYNNEI in the germline V gene. The DNA for the CDR3 is TGTGCCAGCAACCTAGCGGCGTGGGCCGAGCAGTACTTC. Protein: CASNLAAWAEQYF.

The V and J genes are TRBV2 and TRBJ2-3; 7 bases fit TRBD2. CDR1 and CDR2 from the germline V gene are SNHLY and FYNNEI. The length of the CDR3 is 16 residues. V was clipped by 2 bases and J by 2 bases; unmatched bases: 7. CDR3 protein: CASSERRLANTDTQYF. The CDR3 DNA reads as TGTGCCAGCAGTGAAAGGAGACTAGCTAACACAGATACGCAGTATTTT. Supplemented by reference TRBV2 and TRBJ2-3, the full variable domain reads EPEVTQTPSHQVTQMGQEVILRCVPISNHLYFYWYRQILGQKVEFLVSFYNNEISEKSEIFDDQFSVERPDGSNFTLKIRSTKLEDSAMYFCASSERRLANTDTQYFGPGTRLTVL.

V and J are TRBV6-6 and TRBJ1-1; 9 bases map to TRBD1. CDR1 and CDR2 (germline): MNHNY, SVGAGI (reference sequence). The CDR3 has 16 amino acids. The V and J ends lost 5 bases and 5 bases, in that order; junction bases with no gene match: 12. The CDR3 region has the DNA TGTGCCAGCAGTCCGAGACAGGGGGAGGGAGGAACTGAAGCTTTCTTT. This codes for CASSPRQGEGGTEAFF.